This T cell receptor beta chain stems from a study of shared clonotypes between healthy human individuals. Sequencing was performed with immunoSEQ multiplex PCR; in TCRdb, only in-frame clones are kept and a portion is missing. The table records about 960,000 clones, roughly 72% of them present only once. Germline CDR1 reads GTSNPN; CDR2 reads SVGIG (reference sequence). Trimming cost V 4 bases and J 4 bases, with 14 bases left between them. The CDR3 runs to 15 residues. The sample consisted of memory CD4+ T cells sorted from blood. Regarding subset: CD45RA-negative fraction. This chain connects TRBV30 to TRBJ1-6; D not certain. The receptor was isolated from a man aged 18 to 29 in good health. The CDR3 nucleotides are TGTGCCTGGAAAACGTTGGACGGGTATAATTCACCCCTCCACTTT. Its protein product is CAWKTLDGYNSPLHF.